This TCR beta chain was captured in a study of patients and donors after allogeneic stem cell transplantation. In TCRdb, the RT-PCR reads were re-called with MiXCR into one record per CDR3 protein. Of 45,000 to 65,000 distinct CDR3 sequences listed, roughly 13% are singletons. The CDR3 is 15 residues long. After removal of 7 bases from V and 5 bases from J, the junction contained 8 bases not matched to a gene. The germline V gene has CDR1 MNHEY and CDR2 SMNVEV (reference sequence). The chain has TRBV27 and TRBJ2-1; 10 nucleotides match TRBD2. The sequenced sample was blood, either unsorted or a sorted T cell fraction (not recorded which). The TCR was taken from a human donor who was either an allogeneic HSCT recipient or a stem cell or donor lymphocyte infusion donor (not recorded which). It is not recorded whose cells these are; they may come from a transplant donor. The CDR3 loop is CASKPGLAFDNEQFF. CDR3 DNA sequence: TGTGCCAGCAAACCGGGACTAGCGTTCGACAATGAGCAGTTCTTC.